This note documents a single TCR beta chain sequence. The target antigen is unknown. CD8 cells regarded as naive lacked CD45RO, were positively chosen for CCR7, and omitted terminally differentiated effector memory CD45RA+ cells. The donor cohort consisted entirely of Caucasian adults residing in Nashville, Tennessee. The protocol was immunoSEQ multiplex PCR, while the TCRdb copy is restricted to in-frame clones and leaves out a portion. The table records approximately 1.9 million clones, roughly 95% of them present only once. The data belong to a study of shared clonotypes between healthy human individuals. Turning to the study itself: CD8 memory received one plate per donor, CD8 naive two, CD4 memory three and CD4 naive three. Study-level points and caveats: Non-shared clonotypes showed lower generation probabilities than clonotypes common to all four donors. Clonotype sharing levels among donors were expected to vary with sequencing depth.

The CDR3 covers 16 residues. Germline loops: CDR1 MNHEY, CDR2 SVGAGI. V lost 0 bases to trimming and J lost 3 bases; unmatched junction nucleotides: 2. The sample consisted of naive CD8+ T cells from PBMCs. The V and J genes are TRBV6-5 and TRBJ2-3; 11 bases line up with TRBD2. The TCR was taken from a man between 18 and 35 years old in good health. Some clones in this sample may be carry-over from other donors' samples. The CDR3 protein is CASSYSLAGGTDTQYF. In DNA form, the CDR3 reads TGTGCCAGCAGTTACTCGCTAGCGGGGGGTACAGATACGCAGTATTTT.